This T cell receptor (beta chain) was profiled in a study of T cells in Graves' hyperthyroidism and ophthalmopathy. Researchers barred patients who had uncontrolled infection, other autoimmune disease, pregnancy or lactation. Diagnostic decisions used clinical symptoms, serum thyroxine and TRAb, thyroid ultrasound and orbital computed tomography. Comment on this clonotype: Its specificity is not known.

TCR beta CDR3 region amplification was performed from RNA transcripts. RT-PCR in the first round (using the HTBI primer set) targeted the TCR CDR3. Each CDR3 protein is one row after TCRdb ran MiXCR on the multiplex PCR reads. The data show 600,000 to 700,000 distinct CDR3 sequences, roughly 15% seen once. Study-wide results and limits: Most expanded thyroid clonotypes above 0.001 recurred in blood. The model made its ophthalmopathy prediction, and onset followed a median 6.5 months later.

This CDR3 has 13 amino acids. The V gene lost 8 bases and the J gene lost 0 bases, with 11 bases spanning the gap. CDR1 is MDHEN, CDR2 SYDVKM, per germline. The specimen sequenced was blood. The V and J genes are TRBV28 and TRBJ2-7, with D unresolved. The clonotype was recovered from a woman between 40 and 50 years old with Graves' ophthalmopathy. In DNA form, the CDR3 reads TGTGCCAGCCGAGACGTTAGCTCCTACGAGCAGTACTTC. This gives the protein CASRDVSSYEQYF.